The T cell receptor (beta chain) described here comes from a study of blood T cell repertoires in COVID-19. Study-wide context: In each case, the material was cDNA or gDNA derived from T cells, B-cell-depleted T cells, or PBMCs.

Germline V gives CDR1 SGDLS, CDR2 YYNGEE. With V trimmed by 6 bases and J by 2 bases, 5 bases remained unmatched. The CDR3 contains 14 residues. Per the original methods: Quantification of nucleated cells was approximated via reference gene primer amplification. Only in-frame clones appear in the TCRdb table, and some are missing; sequencing was by immunoSEQ multiplex PCR. The V and J calls and clone size were taken over from that table, and D and trimming were inferred from the DNA. This table has around 86,000 clones, roughly 84% appearing once. This receptor was identified in a woman over 75 with acute or convalescent COVID-19. Input material: peripheral blood. The J gene is TRBJ1-3, the V gene TRBV9, with 7 bases fitting TRBD1. CDR3 DNA sequence: TGTGCCAGCAACCGACAGGGTGCTGGAAACACCATATATTTT. Encoded protein: CASNRQGAGNTIYF.